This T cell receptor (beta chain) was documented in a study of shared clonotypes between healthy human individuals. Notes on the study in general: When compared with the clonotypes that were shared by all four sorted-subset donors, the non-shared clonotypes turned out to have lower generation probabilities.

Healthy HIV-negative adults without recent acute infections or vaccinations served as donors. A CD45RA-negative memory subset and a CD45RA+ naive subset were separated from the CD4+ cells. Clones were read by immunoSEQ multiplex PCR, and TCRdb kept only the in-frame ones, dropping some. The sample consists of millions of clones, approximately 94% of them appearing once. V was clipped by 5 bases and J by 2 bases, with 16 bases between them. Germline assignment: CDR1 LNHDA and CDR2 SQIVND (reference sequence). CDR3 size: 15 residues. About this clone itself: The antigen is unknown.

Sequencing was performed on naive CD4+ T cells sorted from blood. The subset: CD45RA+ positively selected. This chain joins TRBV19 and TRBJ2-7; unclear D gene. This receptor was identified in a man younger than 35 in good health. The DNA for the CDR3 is TGTGCCAGTAGTTTAAACCCGGCCCTTCCCTACGAGCAGTACTTC. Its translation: CASSLNPALPYEQYF.